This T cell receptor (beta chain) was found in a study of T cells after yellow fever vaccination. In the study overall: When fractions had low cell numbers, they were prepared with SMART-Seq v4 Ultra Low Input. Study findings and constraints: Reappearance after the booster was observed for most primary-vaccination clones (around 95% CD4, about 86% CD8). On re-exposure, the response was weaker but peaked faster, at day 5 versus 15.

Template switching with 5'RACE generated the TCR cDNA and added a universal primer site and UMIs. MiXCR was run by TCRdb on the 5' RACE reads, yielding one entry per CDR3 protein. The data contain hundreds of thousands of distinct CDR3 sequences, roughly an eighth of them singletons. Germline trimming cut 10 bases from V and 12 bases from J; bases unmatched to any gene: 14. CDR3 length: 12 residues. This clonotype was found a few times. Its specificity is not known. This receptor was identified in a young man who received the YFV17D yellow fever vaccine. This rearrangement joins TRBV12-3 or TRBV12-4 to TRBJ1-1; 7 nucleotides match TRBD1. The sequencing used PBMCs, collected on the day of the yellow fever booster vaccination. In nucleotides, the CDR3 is TGTGCCACAGAAAGGACAGGATCCGTTCCTTTCTTT. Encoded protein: CATERTGSVPFF.